These T cell receptor beta chains were read from a single sample in a study of CD8+ T cells in alopecia areata. The table came from immunoSEQ multiplex PCR; TCRdb's copy has only in-frame clones and leaves some out. The sample lists 170,000 or so clones; about three fifths were seen once. The sequences come from CD8+ T cells sorted from blood, collected at week 24, from a patient treated with tofacitinib. These receptors were taken from a human donor with alopecia areata. Each CDR3 is given with its conserved first and last residue. Fields, in order: J gene, D gene, V gene, clone size, CDR3 length, CDR3 DNA, CDR3 protein. A D gene is named only where the DNA matches it firmly. Expanded clones are given a class, and other clones once, few, many or no size at all.

>TRBJ1-1|-|TRBV5-6|few|13
TGTGCCAGCAGCTTGGGTGGGAACACTGAAGCTTTCTTT
CASSLGGNTEAFF
>TRBJ2-1|TRBD2|TRBV2|few|13
TGTGCCAGCAGAGGGACTAGCCCACATGAGCAGTTCTTC
CASRGTSPHEQFF
>TRBJ2-7|-|TRBV4-1|-|13
TGCGCCAGCAGCCAAGGTATCACCTACGAGCAGTACTTC
CASSQGITYEQYF
>TRBJ1-1|-|TRBV5-6|-|13
TGTGCCAGCAGCTTGGGTAAGAACACTGAAGCTTTCTTT
CASSLGKNTEAFF
>TRBJ2-7|TRBD1|TRBV13|-|14
TGTGCCAGCAGCTTGGGGCCAGGGGGCCGGGAGCAGTACTTC
CASSLGPGGREQYF
>TRBJ2-7|-|TRBV14|few|17
TGTGCCAGCAGCCTCCGGTCGGCCGGGGGGCGAAGCTACGAGCAGTACTTC
CASSLRSAGGRSYEQYF
>TRBJ1-2|-|TRBV6-5|-|12
TGTGCCAGCGTTGGGGGGAGTGGTGGCTACACCTTC
CASVGGSGGYTF
>TRBJ1-1|-|TRBV6-5|-|15
TGTGCCAGCAGAAAAACCCGCGGGGGGGGCACTGAAGCTTTCTTT
CASRKTRGGGTEAFF
>TRBJ2-3|TRBD2|TRBV13|-|13
TGTGCCAGCAGCCCGGAACTCCGGGGGGGCCTGTATTTT
CASSPELRGGLYF
>TRBJ1-6|-|TRBV5-6|once|15
TGTGCCAGCAGTCAGGGACTAGCAGGGAGTTCACCCCTCCACTTT
CASSQGLAGSSPLHF
>TRBJ2-1|-|TRBV11-2|-|16
TGTGCCAGCAGCTTAGGCGGGACAGCCCCATACAATGAGCAGTTCTTC
CASSLGGTAPYNEQFF
>TRBJ2-7|-|TRBV5-6|-|15
TGTGCCAGCAGCAGCCGCCGGGGGGCTCTGTACGAGCAGTACTTC
CASSSRRGALYEQYF
>TRBJ2-2|TRBD1|TRBV7-9|-|15
TGTGCCAGCAGCTCGCCGGGACAGGGGGAGGGGGAGCTGTTTTTT
CASSSPGQGEGELFF
>TRBJ1-1|-|TRBV30|-|11
TGTGCCTGGAGGGGGGTCACTGAAGCTTTCTTT
CAWRGVTEAFF
>TRBJ2-1|-|TRBV28|few|15
TGTGCCAGCAGTTTACCCCCCAGAAGGGGCGATGAGCAGTTCTTC
CASSLPPRRGDEQFF
>TRBJ1-1|-|TRBV30|-|13
TGTGCCTGGAGTGTGACCAGGGTCTCTGAAGCTTTCTTT
CAWSVTRVSEAFF
>TRBJ2-7|-|TRBV6-1|once|15
TGTGCCAGCAGTGCTTGGAGGTCGAGCTCCTACGAGCAGTACTTC
CASSAWRSSSYEQYF
>TRBJ2-7|TRBD2|TRBV19|-|15
TGTGCCAGTAGTTCTAGCGGGGGGGCCTCCTACGAGCAGTACTTC
CASSSSGGASYEQYF
>TRBJ2-6|-|TRBV2|-|17
TGTGCCAGCAGTGAAGCGGGGAGAGCGTCTGGGGCCAACGTCCTGACTTTC
CASSEAGRASGANVLTF
>TRBJ1-2|-|TRBV6-1|few|12
TGTGCCAGCAGTGACTTGGGGAATGGCTACACCTTC
CASSDLGNGYTF
>TRBJ2-7|-|TRBV14|-|14
TGTGCCAGCAGCCGGGACACCTCGGCCTACGAGCAGTACTTC
CASSRDTSAYEQYF
>TRBJ1-5|-|TRBV15|-|15
TGTGCCACCAGCGGGGGAAGGGGAGCGAATCAGCCCCAGCATTTT
CATSGGRGANQPQHF
>TRBJ2-2|-|TRBV29-1|few|12
TGCAGCGTTGAAGTGCGAGCGGGGGAGCTGTTTTTT
CSVEVRAGELFF
>TRBJ2-7|TRBD1|TRBV4-1|once|16
TGCGCCAGCGGAGCACAAGGTAGGACAGGGGTCTACGAGCAGTACTTC
CASGAQGRTGVYEQYF
>TRBJ2-1|-|TRBV27|-|14
TGTGCCAGCAGTTCATCAGGGACCGTTAATGAGCAGTTCTTC
CASSSSGTVNEQFF
>TRBJ2-3|-|TRBV7-9|-|16
TGTGCCAGCGTCGGCTGGGGCTCGGGGAGGATAGATACGCAGTATTTT
CASVGWGSGRIDTQYF
>TRBJ2-7|TRBD1|TRBV7-9|-|13
TGTGCCAGCAGCGCGAACGACAGGGTCGAGCAGTACTTC
CASSANDRVEQYF
>TRBJ2-4|TRBD2|TRBV4-1|-|13
TGCGCCAGCGGCGGGGGGGCCGGAAACATTCAGTACTTC
CASGGGAGNIQYF
>TRBJ2-2|-|TRBV13|-|11
TGTGCCAGCAGCTTCGCCGGGGAGCTGTTTTTT
CASSFAGELFF
>TRBJ1-2|TRBD1|TRBV7-8|-|16
TGTGCCAGCAGCCTACTGGGGACAGCAAATAGCTATGGCTACACCTTC
CASSLLGTANSYGYTF
>TRBJ2-5|-|TRBV5-6|-|17
TGTGCCAGCAGCTCACCCTTTAAGAGGGTGGGTGGAGAGACCCAGTACTTC
CASSSPFKRVGGETQYF
>TRBJ2-7|-|TRBV29-1|-|12
TGCAGCGTTGAAGTAGCCCTGTACGAGCAGTACTTC
CSVEVALYEQYF
>TRBJ1-2|-|TRBV7-9|-|13
TGTGCCAGCAGTGGACAGACTAACTATGGCTACACCTTC
CASSGQTNYGYTF
>TRBJ2-2|-|TRBV6-5|-|16
TGTGCCAGCAGTTACGGGACGGGGACCGCCACCGGGGAGCTGTTTTTT
CASSYGTGTATGELFF
>TRBJ1-5|-|TRBV19|-|15
TGTGCCAGTAGTATACCCCAGGGAGAAGATCAGCCCCAGCATTTT
CASSIPQGEDQPQHF
>TRBJ1-6|TRBD1|TRBV6-5|-|14
TGTGCCAGCGCCGGCGGACAGGGTGATTCACCCCTCCACTTT
CASAGGQGDSPLHF
>TRBJ1-2|-|TRBV7-2|-|15
TGTGCCAGCAGCTTAGGTCGGCAGGGGAACTATGGCTACACCTTC
CASSLGRQGNYGYTF
>TRBJ1-5|-|TRBV5-1|-|14
TGCGCCAGCAGCTGGGACGGTAGCAATCAGCCCCAGCATTTT
CASSWDGSNQPQHF
>TRBJ2-1|TRBD1|TRBV6-5|-|13
TGTGCCAGCAGTCGGGACAGTTACAATGAGCAGTTCTTC
CASSRDSYNEQFF
>TRBJ1-2|-|TRBV5-1|few|15
TGCGCCAGCAGCAACCCGGGACGGGATAACTATGGCTACACCTTC
CASSNPGRDNYGYTF
>TRBJ2-7|-|TRBV4-2|-|14
TGTGCCAGCAGCCAAGCAAGGGAAACCTACGAGCAGTACTTC
CASSQARETYEQYF
>TRBJ2-7|-|TRBV6-5|once|16
TGTGCCAGCAGTTACTCGATTGGCCCGGGCATCCACGAGCAGTACTTC
CASSYSIGPGIHEQYF
>TRBJ1-5|-|TRBV2|-|13
TGTGCCAGCGGGGCAGGGCGGAATCAGCCCCAGCATTTT
CASGAGRNQPQHF
>TRBJ1-3|-|TRBV29-1|-|14
TGCAGCGTTGATATTGGGCAGGGGACAAACACCATATATTTT
CSVDIGQGTNTIYF
>TRBJ2-3|-|TRBV13|-|11
TGTGCCAGCACCCCTTCAGATACGCAGTATTTT
CASTPSDTQYF
>TRBJ1-2|-|TRBV18|-|15
TGTGCCAGCTCACCGGAGGGAGTAGGAGACTATGGCTACACCTTC
CASSPEGVGDYGYTF
>TRBJ2-2|TRBD1|TRBV5-6|once|17
TGTGCCAGCAGCCTGGTAGGGACAGAGACGAACACCGGGGAGCTGTTTTTT
CASSLVGTETNTGELFF
>TRBJ1-4|-|TRBV7-9|-|13
TGTGCCAGCAGCCCGGGACGGAATGAAAAACTGTTTTTT
CASSPGRNEKLFF
>TRBJ2-3|-|TRBV9|once|12
TGTGCCAGCAATCCTAGCACAGATACGCAGTATTTT
CASNPSTDTQYF
>TRBJ1-2|-|TRBV15|-|13
TGTGCCACCAGCAGTAGCTCTAACTATGGCTACACCTTC
CATSSSSNYGYTF
>TRBJ2-1|TRBD2|TRBV19|-|15
TGTGCCAGTAGTATATTAAGCGGGGGTTACAATGAGCAGTTCTTC
CASSILSGGYNEQFF
>TRBJ2-1|TRBD2|TRBV2|-|16
TGTGCCAGCAGTGATAGGGGACTAGCGGAAAACAATGAGCAGTTCTTC
CASSDRGLAENNEQFF
>TRBJ1-1|-|TRBV7-9|few|14
TGTGCCAGCAGCGAAATTTGGGGGAACACTGAAGCTTTCTTT
CASSEIWGNTEAFF
>TRBJ2-5|TRBD1|TRBV5-1|-|13
TGCGCCAGCAGCAGGGACAGGGAAGAGACCCAGTACTTC
CASSRDREETQYF
>TRBJ2-5|TRBD2|TRBV2|-|18
TGTGCCAGCAGTGAAGGAAGCGGGGGGGCCTTTGAAGCGGAGACCCAGTACTTC
CASSEGSGGAFEAETQYF
>TRBJ2-1|-|TRBV5-6|-|12
TGTGCCAGCAGCTTACAAGGGGGTGAGCAGTTCTTC
CASSLQGGEQFF
>TRBJ2-5|TRBD1|TRBV5-1|-|11
TGCGCCAGCGGACAGGAAGAGACCCAGTACTTC
CASGQEETQYF